The 10 T cell receptor beta chains given below trace back to one sample, sequenced in a study of cytomegalovirus exposure and HLA in healthy donors. Profiled with immunoSEQ multiplex PCR; TCRdb holds only in-frame clones, not every one. The sample includes tens of thousands of clones, over 95% of them seen just once. The sample comprised PBMCs. Receptors were obtained from a man younger than 35 in good health and CMV-seronegative.

The chain links TRBV10-3 to TRBJ2-6; D unresolved. Germline V gene lookup returns CDR1 ENHRY and CDR2 SYGVKD. The V end was cut by 6 bases, the J end by 0 bases, with 12 bases between. The CDR3 consists of 16 residues. The CDR3 region has the DNA TGTGCCATCAGCGAGACATGGCCCTCTGGGGCCAACGTCCTGACTTTC. It is translated as CAISETWPSGANVLTF.

The chain combines TRBV4-1 with TRBJ2-3; 13 nucleotides agree with TRBD2. V dropped 2 bases and J dropped 1; count of bases not matched to a gene: 9. The CDR3 is 19 residues long. CDR1 and CDR2 (germline): MGHRA, YSYEKL. The CDR3 protein is CASSQPGTSGTPGTDTQYF. The DNA of the CDR3 is TGCGCCAGCAGCCAACCCGGGACTAGCGGGACCCCCGGCACAGATACGCAGTATTTT.

The CDR3 sequence is CASRQNLDTEAFF. For the CDR3, the DNA is TGCGCCAGCAGACAGAATCTGGACACTGAAGCTTTCTTT. V and J are TRBV4-1 and TRBJ1-1; D remains unclear. With 6 bases removed from V and 3 bases from J, the gap between germline ends came to 11 bases. This CDR3 has 13 amino acids. Germline V gene sequence: CDR1 MGHRA, CDR2 YSYEKL.

The rearrangement links TRBV30 to TRBJ1-1; D is unclear. The V end lost 0 bases, the J end lost 3 bases, and 11 bases lay between the germline ends. The CDR3 covers 14 residues. Germline-derived CDR1 and CDR2 are GTSNPN and SVGIG (reference sequence). CDR3 region: CAWSVQSDHTEAFF. In DNA form, the CDR3 reads TGTGCCTGGAGTGTACAGTCAGACCACACTGAAGCTTTCTTT.

V is TRBV27 and J is TRBJ1-1, with D perhaps matching TRBD1 (6 bases). Trimming pared 6 bases from V and 2 bases from J, leaving 13 bases between. The germline gives CDR1 MNHEY, CDR2 SMNVEV (reference sequence). The CDR3 covers 14 residues. The DNA of the CDR3 is TGTGCCAGCAGGCCGAACAGGGATAACACTGAAGCTTTCTTT. Translating gives CASRPNRDNTEAFF.

This chain's CDR3 is CASSIEGLSNQPQHF. The CDR3 nucleotides read TGTGCCAGTAGTATTGAGGGCCTTAGCAATCAGCCCCAGCATTTT. The J gene is TRBJ1-5, the V gene TRBV19; D unresolved. V lost 3 bases and J 0 bases, leaving 9 bases between the germline ends. CDR1 is LNHDA, CDR2 SQIVND, per germline (reference sequence). This CDR3 spans 15 amino acids.

This CDR3 reads CASSTGSRTDTQYF. DNA of the CDR3: TGTGCCAGTAGTACAGGGTCCCGCACAGATACGCAGTATTTT. This chain uses TRBV19 with TRBJ2-3; a weak D match, TRBD1 (5 bases). Trimming removed 4 bases at V and 1 base at J, with 9 bases between. This CDR3 comprises 14 residues. Germline assignment: CDR1 LNHDA and CDR2 SQIVND (reference sequence).

The genes are TRBV5-6 and TRBJ1-3, with 10 nucleotides matching TRBD1. Germline V gene sequence: CDR1 SGHDT, CDR2 YYEEEE. V trimming: 2 bases; J trimming: 8 bases; junction bases outside the gene matches: 7. This CDR3 contains 15 residues. The CDR3 sequence is CASSFPGQGIHTIYF. The CDR3 region has the DNA TGTGCCAGCAGCTTCCCGGGACAGGGGATCCACACCATATATTTT.

The V and J genes are TRBV18 and TRBJ1-6; the D gene is possibly TRBD1 (6 bases). Germline CDR1 KGHSH, CDR2 LQKENI. Trimming shortened V by 6 bases and J by 7 bases, and 10 bases separated the two germline ends. This CDR3 spans 13 amino acids. The CDR3 loop is CASSKGGNSPLHF. CDR3 DNA: TGTGCCAGCTCGAAGGGGGGGAATTCACCCCTCCACTTT.

On this clone itself: At one end, the junction sequence differs from germline, possibly due to a read error. CDR3: CASSHSRDRVEKLFF. In DNA form, the CDR3 reads TGTGCCAGCAGTCACTCCCGGGACAGGGTGGAAAAACTGTTTTTT. This chain connects TRBV6-6 to TRBJ1-4; 9 bases align to TRBD1. The germline CDR1 and CDR2 sequences are MNHNY and SVGAGI (reference sequence). There are 15 residues in the CDR3.